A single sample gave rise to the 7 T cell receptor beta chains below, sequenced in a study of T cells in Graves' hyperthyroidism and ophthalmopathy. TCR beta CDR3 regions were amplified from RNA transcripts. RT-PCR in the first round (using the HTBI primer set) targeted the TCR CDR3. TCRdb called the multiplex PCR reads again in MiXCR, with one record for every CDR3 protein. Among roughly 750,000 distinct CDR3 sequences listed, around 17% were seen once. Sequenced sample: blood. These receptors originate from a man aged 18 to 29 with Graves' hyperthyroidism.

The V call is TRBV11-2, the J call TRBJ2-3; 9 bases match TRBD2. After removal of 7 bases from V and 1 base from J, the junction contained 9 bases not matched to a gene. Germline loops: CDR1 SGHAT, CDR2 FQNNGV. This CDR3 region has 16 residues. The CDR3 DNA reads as TGTGCCAGCACCCTCAGGAGCGGGAGGCGCACAGATACGCAGTATTTT. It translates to CASTLRSGRRTDTQYF.

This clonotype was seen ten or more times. Here the CDR3 reads CASRPSGMGYTF. For the CDR3, the DNA is TGTGCCAGCAGGCCCTCAGGGATGGGCTACACCTTC. The chain recombines TRBV12-3 or TRBV12-4 with TRBJ1-2; maybe TRBD1 (5 bases). The ends were cut back, 6 bases at V and 8 bases at J, with 13 bases in the middle. The CDR3 has 12 amino acids.

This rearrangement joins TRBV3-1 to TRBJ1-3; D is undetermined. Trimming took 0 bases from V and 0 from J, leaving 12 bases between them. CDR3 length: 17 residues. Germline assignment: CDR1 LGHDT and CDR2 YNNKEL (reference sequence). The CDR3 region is CASSQEVPRSSGNTIYF. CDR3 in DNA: TGTGCCAGCAGCCAAGAGGTGCCTAGAAGCTCTGGAAACACCATATATTTT.

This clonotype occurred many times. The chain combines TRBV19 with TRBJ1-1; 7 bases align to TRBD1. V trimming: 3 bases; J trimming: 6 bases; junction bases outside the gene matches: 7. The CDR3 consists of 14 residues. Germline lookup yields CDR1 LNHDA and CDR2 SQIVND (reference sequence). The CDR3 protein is CASSMLGTAAEAFF. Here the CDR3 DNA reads TGTGCCAGTAGTATGTTAGGGACAGCCGCTGAAGCTTTCTTT.

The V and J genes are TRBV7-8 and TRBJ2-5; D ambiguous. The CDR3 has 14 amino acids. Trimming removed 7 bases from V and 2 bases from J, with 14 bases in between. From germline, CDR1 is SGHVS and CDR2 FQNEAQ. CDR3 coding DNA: TGTGCCAGCAACTTTCGGTCGCAGCAAGAGACCCAGTACTTC. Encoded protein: CASNFRSQQETQYF.

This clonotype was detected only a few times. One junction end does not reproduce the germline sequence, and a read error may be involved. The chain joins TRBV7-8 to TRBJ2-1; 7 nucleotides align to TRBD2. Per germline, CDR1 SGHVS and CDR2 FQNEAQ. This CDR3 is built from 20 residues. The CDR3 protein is CASSLGGAPDSGSTYSEQFF. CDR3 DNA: TGTGCCAGCAGCTTAGGAGGGGCGCCAGATAGCGGGTCTACCTACAGTGAGCAGTTCTTC.

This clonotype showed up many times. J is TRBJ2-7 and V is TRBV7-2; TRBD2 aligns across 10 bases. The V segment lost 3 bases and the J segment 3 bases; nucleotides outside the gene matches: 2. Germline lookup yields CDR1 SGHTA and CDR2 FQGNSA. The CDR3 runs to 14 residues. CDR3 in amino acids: CASSFASGSYEQYF. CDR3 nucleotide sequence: TGTGCCAGCAGCTTTGCTAGCGGGAGCTACGAGCAGTACTTC.